These 5 T cell receptor beta chains originate from one sample sequenced in a study of Ad26.COV2.S vaccination and SARS-CoV-2 variants. Data came from immunoSEQ multiplex PCR; TCRdb stores just in-frame clones and leaves some out. The table shows 97,000 or so clones, with less than 85% occurring only once. Sequenced material: peripheral blood, taken after recovery from COVID-19. The receptors come from a human donor who had recovered from COVID-19.

This rearrangement joins TRBV6-6 to TRBJ2-1; 7 bases fit TRBD1. Per germline, CDR1 MNHNY and CDR2 SVGAGI (reference sequence). Trimming at V came to 2 bases and at J to 16 bases, leaving 11 bases not matched to a gene. The CDR3 has 13 residues. The CDR3 DNA reads as TGTGCCAGCAGTTACGATCCGGGACAGTGCCGTTTCTTC. Its translation is CASSYDPGQCRFF.

The chain combines TRBV3-1 (or the pseudogene TRBV3-2) with TRBJ2-1; possible D gene TRBD1, 6 bases. The CDR3 has 14 residues. Germline V CDR1 and CDR2: LGHDT, YNNKEL (reference sequence). V was trimmed by 6 bases and J by 5 bases, leaving 14 bases between them. The CDR3 protein is CASRSAQGHNEQFF. The DNA of the CDR3 is TGTGCCAGCAGATCTGCACAGGGACACAATGAGCAGTTCTTC.

The rearrangement joins TRBV4-1 to TRBJ2-7, with TRBD1 matching 9 bases. The V gene's germline CDR1 is MGHRA and CDR2 YSYEKL. V shed 2 bases, J shed 1 base, and the junction held 15 bases outside the gene matches. This CDR3 spans 19 amino acids. In nucleotides, the CDR3 is TGCGCCAGCAGCCAACTACTAAACCCCGGGACAGGGCTGTCCTACGAGCAGTACTTC. Translated: CASSQLLNPGTGLSYEQYF.

V is TRBV10-1 and J is TRBJ1-2; D might be TRBD1 (5 bases). The CDR3 is 19 residues long. V lost 3 bases to trimming and J lost 1 base, with 24 bases between them. Germline lookup yields CDR1 WNHNN and CDR2 SYGVQD (reference sequence). The CDR3 loop is CASSEEVRVGGDINYGYTF. The CDR3 coding sequence is TGCGCCAGCAGTGAAGAAGTGCGTGTGGGAGGGGATATTAACTATGGCTACACCTTC.

This chain connects TRBV6-6 to TRBJ2-3; 7 bases map to TRBD2. The CDR3 is 15 amino acids. The germline V gene encodes CDR1 MNHNY and CDR2 SVGAGI (reference sequence). V shed 2 bases, J shed 2 bases, and the junction held 4 bases outside the gene matches. CDR3 coding DNA: TGTGCCAGCAGTTACGCCGGGACTAACACAGATACGCAGTATTTT. Protein sequence: CASSYAGTNTDTQYF.